The T cell receptor (beta chain) described here comes from a study of blood T cell repertoires in COVID-19. Whole-study context: The United States, Italy and Spain supplied acute and convalescent COVID-19 samples.

The CDR3 spans 15 residues. Germline-derived CDR1 and CDR2 are MNHEY and SVGAGI. Trimming took off 6 bases at V and 0 bases at J, with 11 bases between the two ends. Participants came from fewer than 25 US areas, aged about 18 to 100 years. The study assigned cohorts using participant-reported clinical history. Sequencing used immunoSEQ multiplex PCR; TCRdb keeps in-frame clones, though not all of them. The data show around 250,000 clones, with about 80% seen just once and about 4% held by the top ten. The source material was PBMCs or T cells enriched from blood (not recorded which). This chain joins TRBV6-5 and TRBJ1-4; no reliable D call. The TCR comes from a man aged 25 to 40 with acute COVID-19. CDR3: CASRFRPATNEKLFF. CDR3 coding DNA: TGTGCCAGCAGGTTCAGGCCCGCAACTAATGAAAAACTGTTTTTT.